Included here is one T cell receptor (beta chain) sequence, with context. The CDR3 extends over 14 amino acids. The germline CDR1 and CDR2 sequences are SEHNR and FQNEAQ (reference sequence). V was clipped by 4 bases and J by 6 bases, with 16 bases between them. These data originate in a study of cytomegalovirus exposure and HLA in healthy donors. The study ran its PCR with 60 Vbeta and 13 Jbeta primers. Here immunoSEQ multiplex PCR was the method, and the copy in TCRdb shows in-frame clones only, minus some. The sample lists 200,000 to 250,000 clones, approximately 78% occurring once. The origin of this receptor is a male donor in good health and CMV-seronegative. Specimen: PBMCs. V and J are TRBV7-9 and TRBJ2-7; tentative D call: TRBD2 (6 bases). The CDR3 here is CASSSRLGPPEQYF. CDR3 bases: TGTGCCAGCAGCTCCCGACTAGGACCCCCCGAGCAGTACTTC.